The 4 T cell receptor beta chains presented below share a single source sample, sequenced in a study of cytomegalovirus exposure and HLA in healthy donors. The PCR had 60 Vbeta and 13 Jbeta primers. The table came from immunoSEQ multiplex PCR; TCRdb's copy has only in-frame clones and leaves some out. The data hold some 90,000 clones, with 60% to 80% observed a single time. The source material was PBMCs. The source of these receptors is a man aged 60 to 69 in good health and CMV-seronegative.

The CDR3 nucleotides read TGTGCCAGCAGCTCAATGCTAGCGGCGCAAGAGACCCAGTACTTC. As protein: CASSSMLAAQETQYF. This chain connects TRBV5-4 to TRBJ2-5; TRBD2 aligns across 7 bases. Germline V lookup: CDR1 SGHNT, CDR2 YYREEE (reference sequence). This CDR3 has 15 amino acids. The V segment lost 3 bases and the J segment 2 bases; nucleotides outside the gene matches: 7.

This clone has a handful of counts. The chain links TRBV9 to TRBJ1-2, with TRBD1 as a possible D gene (6 bases). Germline CDR1 reads SGDLS; CDR2 reads YYNGEE. The CDR3 totals 15 residues. V was trimmed by 3 bases and J by 6 bases, leaving 18 bases between them. DNA of the CDR3: TGTGCCAGCAGCGAGGGAGGGGGGAAACGGAATGGCTACACCTTC. It is translated as CASSEGGGKRNGYTF.

In this sample, this clone turned up a few times. J is TRBJ1-2 and V is TRBV5-1; the match to TRBD1 covers 8 bases. The CDR3 totals 15 residues. After removal of 5 bases from V and 3 bases from J, the junction contained 9 bases not matched to a gene. The germline CDR1 and CDR2 sequences are SGHRS and YFSETQ. CDR3 sequence reads: CASSNRQGWDYGYTF. The CDR3 DNA follows: TGCGCCAGCAGTAATAGACAGGGGTGGGACTATGGCTACACCTTC.

There are a few counts of this clone. The V call is TRBV29-1, the J call TRBJ1-1; D gene unclear. Trimming left V 5 bases short and J 0 bases short, with 10 bases between. Germline CDR1 SQVTM, CDR2 ANQGSEA. CDR3 length: 13 amino acids. CDR3 DNA sequence: TGCAGCGTTTTCGGTTCAATGAACACTGAAGCTTTCTTT. This sequence encodes CSVFGSMNTEAFF. The full variable domain, with the rest looked up from reference TRBV29-1 and TRBJ1-1, is SAVISQKPSRDICQRGTSLTIQCQVDSQVTMMFWYRQQPGQSLTLIATANQGSEATYESGFVIDKFPISRPNLTFSTLTVSNMSPEDSSIYLCSVFGSMNTEAFFGQGTRLTVV.